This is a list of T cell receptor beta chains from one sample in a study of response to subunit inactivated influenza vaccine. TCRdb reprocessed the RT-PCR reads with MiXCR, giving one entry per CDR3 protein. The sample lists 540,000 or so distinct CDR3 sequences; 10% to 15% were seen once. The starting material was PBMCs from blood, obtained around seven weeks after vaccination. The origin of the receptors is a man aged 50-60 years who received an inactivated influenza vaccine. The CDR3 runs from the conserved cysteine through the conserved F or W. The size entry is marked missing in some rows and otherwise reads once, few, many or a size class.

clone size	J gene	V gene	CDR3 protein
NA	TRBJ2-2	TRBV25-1	CASRGTSNTGELFF
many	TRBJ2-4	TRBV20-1	CSAATSGKNIQYF
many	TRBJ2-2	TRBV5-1	CASSLTGAGELFF
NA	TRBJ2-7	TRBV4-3	CASSQELSGGYEQYF
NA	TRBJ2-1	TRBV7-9	CAGGGAGGADSYNEQFF
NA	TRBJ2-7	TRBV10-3	CAIRPGQSSSYEQYF
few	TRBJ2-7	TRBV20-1	CSARGGSYEQYF
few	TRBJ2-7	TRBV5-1	CASSPGGVYEEQYF
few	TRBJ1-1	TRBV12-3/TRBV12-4	CASSLSYTEAFF
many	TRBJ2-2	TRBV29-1	CSVERDSTGELFF
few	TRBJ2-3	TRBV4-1	CASSQALAGGPRTQYF
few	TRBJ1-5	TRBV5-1	CASSLGQGRDQPQHF
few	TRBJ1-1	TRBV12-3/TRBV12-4	CASSPTFPEAFF
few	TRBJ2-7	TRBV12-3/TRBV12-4	CASRPTGLVINEQYF
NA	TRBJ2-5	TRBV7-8	CASSLVRTGAGETQYF
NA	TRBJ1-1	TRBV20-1	CSAREGSSNTEAFF
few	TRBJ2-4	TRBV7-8	CASSLGGVLDIQYF
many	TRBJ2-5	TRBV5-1	CASSLALGEETQYF
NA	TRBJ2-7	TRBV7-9	CASSSRIGPNYEQYF
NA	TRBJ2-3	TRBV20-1	CSARGLPRTDTQYF
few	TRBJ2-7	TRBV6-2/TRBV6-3	CASRRDGAYEQYF
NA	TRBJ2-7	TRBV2	CASNGETRGEQYF
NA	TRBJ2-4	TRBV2	CASSAGRGWDIQYF
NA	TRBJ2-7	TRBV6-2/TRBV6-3	CASSYSGVDEQYF
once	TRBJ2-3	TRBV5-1	CASSLGPGEDTQYF
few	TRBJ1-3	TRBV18	CASSPAQTGNTIYF
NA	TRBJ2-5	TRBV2	CASSPGTAAETQYF
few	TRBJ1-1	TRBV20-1	CSAQGQVRMRNTEAFF